A single sample gave rise to the 18 T cell receptor beta chains below, sequenced in a study of shared clonotypes between healthy human individuals. Positive CCR7 selection of CD45RO-negative cells yielded the naive CD8 cells, and terminally differentiated effector memory CD45RA+ cells were excluded. Produced via immunoSEQ multiplex PCR; TCRdb's table is partial and in-frame only. This table holds over 2 million clones, roughly 95% found once. The sample comprised naive CD8+ T cells sorted from blood. Receptors originate from a man aged 18 to 30 in good health.

The V call is TRBV6-1, the J call TRBJ1-2; D is unresolved. Trimming shortened V by 1 base and J by 3 bases, and 6 bases separated the two germline ends. This CDR3 has 13 residues. Germline CDR1 reads MNHNS; CDR2 reads SASEGT. The CDR3 loop reads CASSEGPYYGYTF. The CDR3 bases are TGTGCCAGCAGTGAAGGGCCTTACTATGGCTACACCTTC.

In regard to this clone: At the DNA level, this CDR3 is encoded by other sequences in the same sample as well. Here the CDR3 reads CASSPGGPGELFF. As DNA, the CDR3 is TGTGCCAGCAGCCCTGGGGGGCCCGGGGAGCTGTTTTTT. This chain connects TRBV6-5 to TRBJ2-2; either TRBD1 or TRBD2 may fit D (6 bases each). This CDR3 comprises 13 residues. Trimming took off 6 bases at V and 6 bases at J, with 11 bases between the two ends. Germline CDR1 is MNHEY and CDR2 is SVGAGI.

J is TRBJ2-1 and V is TRBV9, with 10 bases lining up with TRBD2. Germline values: CDR1 SGDLS, CDR2 YYNGEE. Trimming cost V 4 bases and J 2 bases; bases outside gene matches: 3. This CDR3 is built from 15 residues. CDR3 sequence reads: CASSPSGSPYNEQFF. The CDR3 DNA is TGTGCCAGCAGCCCTAGCGGGAGTCCCTACAATGAGCAGTTCTTC.

The gene calls are TRBV2 and TRBJ2-1, with TRBD2 identical over 9 bases. Germline CDR1 and CDR2: SNHLY and FYNNEI. The CDR3 is made up of 14 amino acids. The V segment lost 9 bases and the J segment 8 bases; nucleotides outside the gene matches: 11. The CDR3 DNA reads TGTGCCAGAGAGGGAGCGGGGGGTACTGATGAGCAGTTCTTC. Its translation: CAREGAGGTDEQFF.

The J gene is TRBJ2-7, the V gene TRBV7-3; TRBD1 matches at 7 bases. The CDR3 contains 13 residues. With V trimmed by 2 bases and J by 3 bases, 1 base remained unmatched. Germline assignment: CDR1 SGHTA and CDR2 FQGTGA. Written as DNA, the CDR3 is TGTGCCAGCAGCTTAGGACAGGTCTACGAGCAGTACTTC. Translation: CASSLGQVYEQYF.

The CDR3 DNA follows: TGTGCCAGTAGTATACCTCAGGGGTGGAACACCGGGGAGCTGTTTTTT. Encoded protein: CASSIPQGWNTGELFF. The chain recombines TRBV19 with TRBJ2-2; D may be TRBD1 (6 bases). Trimming removed 2 bases from V and 1 base from J, with 11 bases in between. CDR1 and CDR2 (germline): LNHDA, SQIVND (reference sequence). This CDR3 has 16 amino acids.

V gene TRBV7-2 combines with J gene TRBJ2-1, with D unresolved. Germline assignment: CDR1 SGHTA and CDR2 FQGNSA. The V end was cut by 5 bases, the J end by 7 bases, with 15 bases between. The CDR3 has 14 residues. The CDR3 protein is CASSPPVGPNEQFF. CDR3 DNA sequence: TGTGCCAGCAGCCCACCAGTTGGACCGAATGAGCAGTTCTTC.

This sequence joins TRBV27 and TRBJ1-1; TRBD1 matches at 7 bases. The CDR3 sequence is 12 residues long. Germline V gene sequence: CDR1 MNHEY, CDR2 SMNVEV (reference sequence). V trimming: 6 bases; J trimming: 7 bases; junction bases outside the gene matches: 5. The CDR3 here is CASRLGQSEAFF. The CDR3 DNA is TGTGCCAGCAGACTGGGACAGAGTGAAGCTTTCTTT.

V is TRBV5-6 and J is TRBJ1-6; tentatively, D is TRBD1 (5 bases). Trimming pared 3 bases from V and 7 bases from J, leaving 11 bases between. CDR3 length equals 14 residues. CDR1 SGHDT and CDR2 YYEEEE come from the germline V gene. The CDR3 protein is CASSSGTGNSPLHF. The CDR3, as DNA: TGTGCCAGCAGCTCCGGGACGGGGAATTCACCCCTCCACTTT.

This chain uses TRBV27 with TRBJ1-2, with unresolved D. The V gene lost 4 bases and the J gene lost 4 bases, with 13 bases spanning the gap. The CDR3 is 14 amino acids. From germline, CDR1 is MNHEY and CDR2 SMNVEV (reference sequence). The CDR3: CASSWTPGSYGYTF. CDR3 sequence (DNA): TGTGCCAGCAGTTGGACCCCGGGGAGCTATGGCTACACCTTC.

J is TRBJ2-3 and V is TRBV6-1; the match to TRBD2 covers 8 bases. The CDR3 consists of 19 residues. Trimming removed 3 bases from V and 2 bases from J; junction bases left unmatched: 16. The V gene's germline CDR1 is MNHNS and CDR2 SASEGT. The CDR3: CASSDLTSGSFENTDTQYF. The CDR3 DNA reads TGTGCCAGCAGTGACCTCACTAGCGGCTCTTTCGAAAACACAGATACGCAGTATTTT.

The DNA of the CDR3 is TGTGCCAGCAGCCTCGACAGGGAAACCTCCTATAATTCACCCCTCCACTTT. This encodes CASSLDRETSYNSPLHF. This chain joins TRBV5-8 and TRBJ1-6, with 7 bases aligning to TRBD1. Trimming at V came to 4 bases and at J to 0 bases, leaving 7 bases not matched to a gene. This CDR3 region has 17 residues. The germline V gene has CDR1 SGHTS and CDR2 YDEGEE.

The chain has TRBV27 and TRBJ2-1; 7 bases align to TRBD2. In germline, CDR1 is MNHEY, CDR2 SMNVEV (reference sequence). The V gene end was trimmed by 7 bases and the J gene end by 2 bases; junction bases not matched to a gene: 5. There are 14 residues in the CDR3. CDR3 protein: CASTLTSAYNEQFF. The CDR3 DNA reads as TGTGCCAGCACCCTAACTAGCGCCTACAATGAGCAGTTCTTC.

The chain has TRBV5-6 and TRBJ1-1, with D tentatively TRBD1 (5 bases). Germline values: CDR1 SGHDT, CDR2 YYEEEE. V was trimmed by 3 bases and J by 3 bases, leaving 18 bases between them. The CDR3 loop spans 16 amino acids. The CDR3 reads CASSSGMRGSYTEAFF. The CDR3 region has the DNA TGTGCCAGCAGCTCCGGGATGAGGGGTTCGTACACTGAAGCTTTCTTT.

V gene TRBV27 combines with J gene TRBJ2-5, with 7 bases identical to TRBD2. The DNA end is more similar to TRBJ2-7, so the J call may be wrong. This CDR3 comprises 14 residues. Germline loops: CDR1 MNHEY, CDR2 SMNVEV (reference sequence). CDR3 DNA: TGTGCCAGCGCGCTAGCGGTTACTTCCTACGAGCAGTACTTC. Its protein is CASALAVTSYEQYF.

The rearrangement uses TRBV5-6 and TRBJ2-3, with 9 bases fitting TRBD2. Trimming at V came to 1 base and at J to 5 bases, leaving 8 bases not matched to a gene. Per the germline V gene, CDR1 is SGHDT and CDR2 is YYEEEE. The CDR3 totals 16 residues. The CDR3 loop is CASSLFLAGILDTQYF. DNA for the CDR3: TGTGCCAGCAGCTTGTTCCTAGCGGGAATTCTAGATACGCAGTATTTT.

Points on this clone: The same CDR3 can be traced to other DNA sequences in this sample. CDR3 in amino acids: CASSLGSSYNSPLHF. CDR3 in DNA: TGTGCCAGCAGTTTGGGTAGCTCCTATAATTCACCCCTCCACTTT. V usage is TRBV27 and J usage is TRBJ1-6; no reliable D call. Deletions cut 3 bases from V and 0 bases from J, with 6 bases between. Per germline, CDR1 MNHEY and CDR2 SMNVEV (reference sequence). CDR3 length: 15 amino acids.

Concerning this clone itself: Different DNA sequences within this sample yield the same CDR3. This chain connects TRBV28 to TRBJ1-6, with TRBD1 matching 8 bases. This CDR3 region has 14 residues. J lost 6 bases, V lost 2 bases, and 0 bases had no gene match. Germline lookup yields CDR1 MDHEN and CDR2 SYDVKM. CDR3 nucleotide sequence: TGTGCCAGCAGTTTAGGACAGGGTAATTCACCCCTCCACTTT. It codes for CASSLGQGNSPLHF.